The 17 T cell receptor beta chains below all came from one sample that was sequenced in a study of T cell responses to AZD1222 COVID-19 vaccine. Clones were read by immunoSEQ multiplex PCR, and TCRdb kept only the in-frame ones, dropping some. The data contain 150,000 to 200,000 clones, 80% to 90% of them singletons. The material was peripheral blood, obtained 28 days after the second AZD1222 dose. The receptors shown here come from an adult who received the AZD1222 COVID-19 vaccine.

This clone was recorded once. The chain uses TRBV19 and TRBJ2-1; 10 bases match TRBD1. The CDR3 contains 17 residues. The V segment lost 3 bases and the J segment 9 bases; nucleotides outside the gene matches: 14. Germline CDR1 and CDR2: LNHDA and SQIVND (reference sequence). CDR3 DNA sequence: TGTGCCAGTAGTATTTTTCGTTCCGGGACAGGGGTGGGTGAGCAGTTCTTC. This encodes CASSIFRSGTGVGEQFF.

CDR3 bases: TGTGCCAGCAGCCAAAACGGGGGCTCCTACAATGAGCAGTTCTTC. Translation gives CASSQNGGSYNEQFF. V usage is TRBV16 and J usage is TRBJ2-1, with D perhaps matching TRBD2 (6 bases). CDR1 KGHSY and CDR2 FQNENV come from the germline V gene. Trimming left V 2 bases short and J 0 bases short, with 8 bases between. The CDR3 runs 15 residues.

V gene TRBV5-1 combines with J gene TRBJ1-6, with D hard to call. The V end lost 1 base, the J end lost 8 bases, and 4 bases lay between the germline ends. CDR3 length: 12 residues. Germline loops: CDR1 SGHRS, CDR2 YFSETQ. CDR3 loop: CASSLSDSPLHF. The CDR3 nucleotides are TGCGCCAGCAGCTTGTCGGATTCACCCCTCCACTTT.

The table lists this clone with a count of one. The rearrangement links TRBV7-9 to TRBJ2-2; D not resolved. The CDR3 is 12 residues long. Per germline, CDR1 SEHNR and CDR2 FQNEAQ (reference sequence). Trimming cost V 7 bases and J 5 bases, with 8 bases left between them. The CDR3 sequence is CASNRITGELFF. The CDR3 DNA reads TGTGCCAGCAACCGAATAACCGGGGAGCTGTTTTTT. Filled out from reference TRBV7-9 and TRBJ2-2, the complete variable domain reads DTGVSQNPRHKITKRGQNVTFRCDPISEHNRLYWYRQTLGQGPEFLTYFQNEAQLEKSRLLSDRFSAERPKGSFSTLEIQRTEQGDSAMYLCASNRITGELFFGEGSRLTVL.

This clone turned up a few times. The CDR3 loop reads CASSQRAPGTRSYEQYF. In DNA form, the CDR3 reads TGCGCCAGCAGCCAGCGAGCTCCCGGGACACGCTCCTACGAGCAGTACTTC. This chain uses TRBV5-1 with TRBJ2-7; D is possibly TRBD1 (6 bases). This CDR3 has 17 residues. From germline, CDR1 is SGHRS and CDR2 YFSETQ. Trimming left V 4 bases short and J 0 bases short, with 20 bases between.

The V and J genes are TRBV19 and TRBJ2-7; TRBD1 is a possible D gene (6 bases). V lost 0 bases and J 0 bases, leaving 9 bases between the germline ends. This CDR3 has 15 residues. Germline V lookup: CDR1 LNHDA, CDR2 SQIVND (reference sequence). As DNA, the CDR3 is TGTGCCAGTAGTATAGACAGGGGAATCTCCTACGAGCAGTACTTC. Amino acid sequence: CASSIDRGISYEQYF.

J is TRBJ1-3 and V is TRBV6-6; TRBD1 matches at 7 bases. The CDR3 extends over 15 amino acids. The junction had 3 bases not matched to a gene; V was cut back by 0 bases and J by 4 bases. Germline CDR1 and CDR2: MNHNY and SVGAGI (reference sequence). In nucleotides, the CDR3 is TGTGCCAGCAGTTACTCGACAGGGAGGGGAAACACCATATATTTT. It yields the protein CASSYSTGRGNTIYF.

The V and J genes are TRBV19 and TRBJ2-2; D remains ambiguous. The CDR3 loop spans 11 amino acids. The germline V gene encodes CDR1 LNHDA and CDR2 SQIVND (reference sequence). The V end was cut by 8 bases, the J end by 0 bases, with 1 base between. The CDR3 bases are TGTGCCAGTTCGAACACCGGGGAGCTGTTTTTT. The encoded protein is CASSNTGELFF.

The chain joins TRBV3-1 (or the pseudogene TRBV3-2) to TRBJ1-6; the D is unclear. Germline CDR1 and CDR2: LGHDT and YNNKEL (reference sequence). This CDR3 is built from 14 residues. V was clipped by 0 bases and J by 8 bases, with 8 bases between them. CDR3: CASSQEWQDSPLHF. As DNA, the CDR3 is TGTGCCAGCAGCCAAGAATGGCAGGATTCACCCCTCCACTTT.

J is TRBJ2-2 and V is TRBV5-1; tentative D call: TRBD1 (5 bases). Trimming removed 3 bases at V and 0 bases at J, with 12 bases between. The CDR3 runs to 16 residues. Germline CDR1 and CDR2: SGHRS and YFSETQ. CDR3 loop: CASSSAGLTNTGELFF. Written as DNA, the CDR3 is TGCGCCAGCAGCTCAGCAGGGCTGACGAACACCGGGGAGCTGTTTTTT.

This chain connects TRBV24-1 to TRBJ2-1, with 7 bases identical to TRBD1. This CDR3 region has 12 residues. In germline, CDR1 is KGHDR, CDR2 SFDVKD. Trimming removed 3 bases from V and 13 bases from J; junction bases left unmatched: 5. The CDR3 region has the DNA TGTGCCACCAGTGATGACAGGGATTCTCAGTTCTTC. Translated: CATSDDRDSQFF.

V usage is TRBV6-1 and J usage is TRBJ1-5; TRBD1 might be the D (5 bases). CDR1 and CDR2 (germline): MNHNS, SASEGT. This CDR3 is built from 13 residues. V lost 1 base to trimming and J lost 7 bases, with 8 bases between them. The DNA for the CDR3 is TGTGCCAGCAGTGAAGGGGGGGGACAGCCCCAGCATTTT. This gives the protein CASSEGGGQPQHF.

This clone was seen a single time. The chain is built from TRBV6-5 and TRBJ1-2; D perhaps matches TRBD1 (5 bases). Trimming took 2 bases from V and 5 from J, leaving 12 bases between them. Germline assignment: CDR1 MNHEY and CDR2 SVGAGI. The CDR3 spans 14 residues. CDR3 residues: CASSYGLDRYGYTF. CDR3 sequence (DNA): TGTGCCAGCAGTTACGGGTTAGACAGATATGGCTACACCTTC.

The chain links TRBV4-3 to TRBJ2-3; 8 bases map to TRBD2. The CDR3 spans 16 residues. The V gene's germline CDR1 is LGHNA and CDR2 YSLEER. Trimming cost V 1 base and J 2 bases; bases outside gene matches: 5. The CDR3 sequence: CASSQAAGVPTDTQYF. CDR3 nucleotide sequence: TGCGCCAGCAGCCAAGCAGCGGGGGTCCCCACAGATACGCAGTATTTT.

The CDR3 region is CASSPTGLWYEQYF. The CDR3 DNA sequence: TGTGCCAGCAGCCCTACAGGCCTTTGGTACGAGCAGTACTTC. The rearrangement links TRBV7-9 to TRBJ2-7, with D maybe TRBD1 (5 bases). V lost 5 bases, J lost 4 bases, and 15 bases lay in between. From germline, CDR1 is SEHNR and CDR2 FQNEAQ (reference sequence). CDR3 length: 14 residues.

The chain uses TRBV6-5 and TRBJ2-7; D unresolved. The CDR3 loop spans 13 amino acids. Germline CDR1 MNHEY, CDR2 SVGAGI. V lost 4 bases to trimming and J lost 1 base, with 8 bases between them. As DNA, the CDR3 is TGTGCCAGCAGTTTAGACGGATCCTACGAGCAGTACTTC. Translation gives CASSLDGSYEQYF.

J is TRBJ2-3 and V is TRBV5-1; 7 bases fit TRBD2. The CDR3 length is 17 residues. V trimming: 4 bases; J trimming: 0 bases; junction bases outside the gene matches: 11. Germline V gene sequence: CDR1 SGHRS, CDR2 YFSETQ. CDR3 amino acids: CASSPSIGLDSTDTQYF. DNA of the CDR3: TGCGCCAGCAGCCCGAGCATAGGACTAGATAGCACAGATACGCAGTATTTT.